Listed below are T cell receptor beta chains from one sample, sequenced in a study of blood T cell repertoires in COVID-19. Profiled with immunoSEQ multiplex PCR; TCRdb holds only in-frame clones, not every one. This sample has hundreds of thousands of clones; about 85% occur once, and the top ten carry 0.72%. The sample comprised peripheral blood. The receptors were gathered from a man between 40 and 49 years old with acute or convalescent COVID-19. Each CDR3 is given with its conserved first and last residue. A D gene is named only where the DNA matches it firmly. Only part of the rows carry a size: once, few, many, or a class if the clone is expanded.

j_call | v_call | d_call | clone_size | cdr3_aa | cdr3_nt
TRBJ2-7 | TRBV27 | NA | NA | CASSPNAGGSYEQYF | TGTGCCAGCAGTCCTAACGCAGGGGGGTCCTACGAGCAGTACTTC
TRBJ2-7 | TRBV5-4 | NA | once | CASRKGTTYEQYF | TGTGCCAGCAGGAAGGGGACAACCTACGAGCAGTACTTC
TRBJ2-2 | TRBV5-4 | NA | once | CASSFQNTGELFF | TGTGCCAGCAGCTTTCAGAACACCGGGGAGCTGTTTTTT
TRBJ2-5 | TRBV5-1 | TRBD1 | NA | CASSAGTGGEETQYF | TGCGCCAGCAGCGCCGGGACAGGGGGTGAAGAGACCCAGTACTTC
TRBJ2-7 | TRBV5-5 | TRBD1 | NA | CASSLGPDRSYEQYF | TGTGCCAGCAGCTTGGGACCGGACAGGTCCTACGAGCAGTACTTC
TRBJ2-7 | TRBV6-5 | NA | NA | CASSPTGNGEQYF | TGTGCCAGCAGTCCGACAGGAAACGGCGAGCAGTACTTC
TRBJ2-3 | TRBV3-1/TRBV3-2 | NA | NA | CASSPSPAEGTDTQYF | TGTGCCAGCAGCCCTTCTCCAGCGGAGGGGACAGATACGCAGTATTTT
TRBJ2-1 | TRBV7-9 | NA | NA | CASSSSGATYNEQFF | TGTGCCAGCAGCAGTTCGGGAGCCACCTACAATGAGCAGTTCTTC
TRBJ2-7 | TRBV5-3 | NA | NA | CSEASIPAGPVPYEQYF | TGTTCCGAAGCTTCTATCCCCGCGGGACCGGTACCCTACGAGCAGTACTTC
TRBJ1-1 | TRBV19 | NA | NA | CASSIGRGGGSMNTEAFF | TGTGCCAGTAGTATAGGTAGGGGCGGGGGTTCCATGAACACTGAAGCTTTCTTT
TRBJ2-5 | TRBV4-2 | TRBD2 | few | CASSQERGTSGREETQYF | TGTGCCAGCAGCCAAGAGCGTGGGACTAGCGGGAGGGAGGAGACCCAGTACTTC
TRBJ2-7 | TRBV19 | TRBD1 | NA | CASSIAGTGSVEQYF | TGTGCCAGTAGTATAGCCGGGACAGGGTCCGTCGAGCAGTACTTC
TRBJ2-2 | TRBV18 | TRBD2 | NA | CASSPFGGSGELFF | TGTGCCAGCTCACCATTCGGCGGGAGCGGGGAGCTGTTTTTT
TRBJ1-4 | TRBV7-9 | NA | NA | CASSLQGTTNEKLFF | TGTGCCAGCAGCTTGCAGGGCACAACTAATGAAAAACTGTTTTTT
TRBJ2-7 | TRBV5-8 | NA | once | CASSSGQLAYEQYF | TGTGCCAGCAGCTCCGGACAGCTGGCCTACGAGCAGTACTTC
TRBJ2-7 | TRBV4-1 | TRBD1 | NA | CASSSTGTATYEQYF | TGCGCCAGCAGCTCCACCGGGACAGCCACCTACGAGCAGTACTTC
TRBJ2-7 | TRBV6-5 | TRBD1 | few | CASRDRGPYEQYF | TGTGCCAGCAGGGACAGGGGGCCCTACGAGCAGTACTTC
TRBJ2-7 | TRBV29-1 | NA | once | CSVDAGAGYEQYF | TGCAGCGTCGACGCGGGCGCGGGCTACGAGCAGTACTTC
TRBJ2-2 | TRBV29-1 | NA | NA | CSVRITANTGELFF | TGCAGCGTTCGAATAACAGCGAACACCGGGGAGCTGTTTTTT
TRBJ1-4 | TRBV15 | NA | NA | CATSRDSFNEKLFF | TGTGCCACCAGCAGGGACAGCTTTAATGAAAAACTGTTTTTT
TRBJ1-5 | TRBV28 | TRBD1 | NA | CASTTGGASNQPQHF | TGTGCCAGCACCACAGGGGGCGCGAGCAATCAGCCCCAGCATTTT
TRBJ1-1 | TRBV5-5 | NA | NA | CASSLQAGLNTEAFF | TGTGCCAGCAGCTTGCAGGCTGGGCTGAACACTGAAGCTTTCTTT
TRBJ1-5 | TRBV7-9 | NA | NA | CASSLVGGNPNQPQHF | TGTGCCAGCAGCTTAGTAGGGGGAAACCCGAATCAGCCCCAGCATTTT
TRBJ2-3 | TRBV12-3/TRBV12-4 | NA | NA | CASRYRSTDTQYF | TGTGCCAGCAGGTACAGGAGCACAGATACGCAGTATTTT
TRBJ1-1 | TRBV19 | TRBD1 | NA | CASSPRGPGTEAFF | TGTGCCAGTAGTCCCAGGGGGCCCGGCACTGAAGCTTTCTTT
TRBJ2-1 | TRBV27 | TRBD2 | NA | CASSIIAGNNEQFF | TGTGCCAGCAGTATCATAGCGGGGAACAATGAGCAGTTCTTC
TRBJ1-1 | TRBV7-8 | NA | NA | CASREDGWGEAFF | TGTGCCAGCAGGGAGGATGGCTGGGGTGAAGCTTTCTTT
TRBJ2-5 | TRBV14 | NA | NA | CASSQNRLGTQYF | TGTGCCAGCAGCCAAAACAGGCTAGGGACCCAGTACTTC
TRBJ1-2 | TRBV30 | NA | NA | CAWSAGNGYTF | TGTGCCTGGAGTGCGGGTAATGGCTACACCTTC
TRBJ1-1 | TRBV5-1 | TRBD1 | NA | CASSARGDRGPAFF | TGCGCCAGCAGCGCACGGGGGGACAGGGGCCCAGCTTTCTTT
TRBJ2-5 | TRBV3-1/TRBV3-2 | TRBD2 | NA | CASSPPGLAGVGTQYF | TGTGCCAGCAGCCCCCCGGGACTAGCGGGAGTCGGGACCCAGTACTTC
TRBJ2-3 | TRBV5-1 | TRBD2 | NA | CASRRGGAGTDTQYF | TGCGCCAGCAGGCGCGGGGGGGCTGGCACAGATACGCAGTATTTT
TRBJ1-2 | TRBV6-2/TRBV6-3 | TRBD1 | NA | CASSPLGQGGRSGYTF | TGTGCCAGCAGCCCTCTTGGACAGGGAGGAAGGTCGGGCTACACCTTC
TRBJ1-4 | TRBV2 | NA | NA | CASSEYGGSTKLFF | TGTGCCAGCAGTGAATACGGGGGGTCGACTAAACTGTTTTTT
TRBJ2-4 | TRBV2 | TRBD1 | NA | CAGAQGAGIQYF | TGTGCCGGTGCGCAGGGGGCGGGCATTCAGTACTTC
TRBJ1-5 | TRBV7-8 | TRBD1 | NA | CASTPTGLNQPQHF | TGTGCCAGCACCCCGACAGGGCTTAATCAGCCCCAGCATTTT
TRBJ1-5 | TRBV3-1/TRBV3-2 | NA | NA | CASSPRGSSNQPQHF | TGTGCCAGCAGCCCAAGAGGGAGTAGCAATCAGCCCCAGCATTTT
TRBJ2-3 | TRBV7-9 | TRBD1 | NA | CASSPRQGALTDTQYF | TGTGCCAGCAGCCCCCGCCAGGGGGCCCTCACAGATACGCAGTATTTT
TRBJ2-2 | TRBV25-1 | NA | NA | CASSEFEGEGELFF | TGTGCCAGCAGTGAATTTGAGGGAGAGGGGGAGCTGTTTTTT